This entry concerns a single T cell receptor (beta chain). This specimen belongs to a study of T cells expressing NK-cell markers. Using the 5' RACE reads, TCRdb records one entry per CDR3 protein without DNA. Here the sample table reports 300,000 to 500,000 distinct CDR3 sequences. This CDR3 has 14 amino acids. Germline CDR1 reads LNHNV; CDR2 reads YYDKDF (reference sequence). The V and J genes are TRBV15 and TRBJ2-1; the TCRdb call, TRBD2, lacks DNA for checking. The TCR was taken from a woman between 50 and 59 years old in good health. The sample taken for sequencing was blood T cells: a sorted CD56 or NKG2C T cell subset, CD4+ or CD8+ T cells, or bulk PBMC T cells (not recorded which). The CDR3 reads CATSTAGGYNEQFF.